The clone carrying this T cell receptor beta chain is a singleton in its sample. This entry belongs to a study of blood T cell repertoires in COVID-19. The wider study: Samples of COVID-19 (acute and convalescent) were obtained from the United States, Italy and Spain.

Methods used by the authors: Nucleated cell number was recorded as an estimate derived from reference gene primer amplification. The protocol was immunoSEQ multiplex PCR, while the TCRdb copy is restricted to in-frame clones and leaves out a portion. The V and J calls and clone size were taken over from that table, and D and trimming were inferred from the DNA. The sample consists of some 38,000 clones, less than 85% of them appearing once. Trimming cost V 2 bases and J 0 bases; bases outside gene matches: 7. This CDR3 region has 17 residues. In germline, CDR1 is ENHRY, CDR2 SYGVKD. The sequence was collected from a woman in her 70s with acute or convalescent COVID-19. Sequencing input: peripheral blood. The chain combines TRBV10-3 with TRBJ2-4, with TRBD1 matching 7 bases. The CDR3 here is CAISEPRQGVAKNIQYF. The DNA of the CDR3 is TGTGCCATCAGTGAGCCGAGACAGGGAGTAGCCAAAAACATTCAGTACTTC.